Listed below are T cell receptor beta chains from one sample, sequenced in a study of OX40 agonist ivuxolimab in advanced cancers. Sequencing was performed with immunoSEQ multiplex PCR; in TCRdb, only in-frame clones are kept and a portion is missing. The sample has roughly 60,000 clones, 86% seen once. The source was CD4+ or CD8+ T cells sorted from blood, collected in a trial of the OX40 agonist ivuxolimab. Receptor source: an adult with an advanced solid tumor such as melanoma, head and neck, liver or kidney cancer. Each CDR3 is given with its conserved first and last residue. Clone size is not always given. Where it is, it says once, few, many or a class for expanded clones.

>NA|TRBJ1-1|TRBV28
CASSLSGRSRSEAFF
>NA|TRBJ2-1|TRBV9
CASSFVAGNTYNEQFF
>NA|TRBJ2-3|TRBV7-2
CASSLVAGASTDTQYF
>NA|TRBJ2-1|TRBV28
CASSLRGGGFDEQFF
>NA|TRBJ1-2|TRBV5-6
CASSRDRVDYGYTF
>once|TRBJ1-1|TRBV18
CASSPTRNTEAFF
>NA|TRBJ1-2|TRBV2
CASSEGRQTHGYTF
>NA|TRBJ2-7|TRBV6-6
CASSYPDPSMTYEQYF
>NA|TRBJ2-3|TRBV11-2
CASSLEGTDTQYF
>NA|TRBJ1-3|TRBV4-1
CASSQGGQAGNTIYF
>NA|TRBJ1-1|TRBV5-1
CASTLDRDTEAFF
>NA|TRBJ1-2|TRBV19
CASIRTVNYGGYTF
>NA|TRBJ1-2|TRBV6-5
CASRRTGTALYGYTF
>NA|TRBJ2-5|TRBV4-2
CASSLASTRRETQYF
>NA|TRBJ1-1|TRBV28
CASSPAGRGGRNTEAFF
>once|NA|TRBV30
CAWSVPALSEVTQYF
>NA|TRBJ2-1|TRBV12-5
CASGYPGLAGGQTSFSSYNEQFF
>NA|TRBJ2-1|TRBV6-6
CASTDSNSYNEQFF
>NA|TRBJ2-6|TRBV30
CAWTGSSGANVLTF
>NA|TRBJ1-2|TRBV6-1
CASRQGANYGYTF
>few|TRBJ2-7|TRBV28
CASRSSRGPSYEQYF
>NA|TRBJ1-3|TRBV28
CASSLSQGNTIYF
>NA|TRBJ2-3|TRBV5-8
CASSPERAGKTDTQYF
>NA|TRBJ1-3|TRBV6-5
CASRPGTAGNTIYF
>NA|TRBJ2-5|TRBV6-1
CATKEGGRETQYF
>NA|TRBJ1-1|TRBV28
CASSLITGNTEAFF
>NA|TRBJ1-1|TRBV19
CASIEQGLTVAEAFF
>NA|TRBJ2-7|TRBV6-5
CASSRISSSYEQYF
>NA|TRBJ2-5|TRBV4-2
CASSPGGETQYF
>NA|TRBJ1-5|TRBV18
CASSPEVFNQPQHF
>NA|TRBJ2-1|TRBV5-1
CASSSGQEGNEQFF
>NA|TRBJ2-7|TRBV10-3
CVISDVTYEQYF
>NA|TRBJ2-7|TRBV5-4
CASSLAGGGDEQYF
>NA|TRBJ1-5|TRBV5-6
CASSPGLNQPQHF
>NA|TRBJ1-5|TRBV5-6
CASSLEAGGQPQHF
>NA|TRBJ1-5|TRBV5-6
CASSLWALRGVRGNQPQHF
>NA|TRBJ1-1|TRBV7-8
CASSLAFRGLTEAFF
>few|TRBJ1-2|TRBV27
CASSPWDGLSPVYGYTF
>NA|TRBJ1-2|TRBV4-1
CASSALLTALTYGYTF
>NA|TRBJ1-6|TRBV11-2
CASSLDRPEPLHF
>once|TRBJ1-4|TRBV7-2
CASSWTEDFEKLFF
>NA|TRBJ1-5|TRBV19
CASTSGADQPQHF
>NA|TRBJ1-3|TRBV6-5
CASSSGTGKGNTIYF
>NA|TRBJ1-5|TRBV5-1
CASSFDSPTQPQHF
>NA|TRBJ2-1|TRBV7-2
CASSRGLAGEEEQFF
>NA|TRBJ2-4|TRBV19
CASNNGRSKNIQYF
>NA|TRBJ2-5|TRBV4-2
CASLYKGTSGQVQETQYF
>NA|TRBJ1-6|TRBV30
CAWSEKGRGNSPLHF
>NA|TRBJ1-6|TRBV28
CASSSIGQGANSPLHF
>NA|TRBJ1-2|TRBV28
CASSLYLLKYGYTF
>NA|TRBJ2-5|TRBV7-3
CASSSSWTGAQYF